This TCR beta chain was sequenced in a study of CXCR3-negative and CXCR3-positive naive CD8 T cells (dated by TCRdb to the late 2010s). About the full investigation: In total, some 140 million TRB reads were obtained, or roughly 1.5 +/- 0.3 million reads per library. TRBV-TRBJ cluster analysis included naive subsets from about 5 donors and memory cells from 3 donors. Diversity and physicochemical repertoire analyses were performed on about ten donors pooled from two independent experiments. The paper's findings and limits, for the study overall: Because surface CD5, which is linked to self-reactivity in mice, was comparable between the naive subsets, TCR interaction strength was also inferred from TRB CDR3 physicochemical properties. CXCR3 expression partially decreased after cryopreservation, so most assays used freshly isolated PBMCs. TRBV-TRBJ usage was similar between naive CXCR3-negative and CXCR3-positive cells from the same donor, while memory cells showed distinct patterns. Both naive subsets had comparably high repertoire diversity, while memory CD8+ T cells had much lower repertoire diversity. Compared with CXCR3-negative naive cells, CXCR3-positive naive cells had TRB CDR3s with higher hydrophobicity (lower Kidera factor 4), lower energy, and higher strength and volume indices.

As to this clonotype: The specificity of this receptor is unknown.

Sequencer: NextSeq 550. The Human TCR Profiling Kit (MiLaboratory) was used to make UMI-labeled 5' RACE TRB cDNA libraries. The full amount of extracted RNA was used for cDNA synthesis, and the full amount of resulting cDNA was used for PCR amplification. Libraries were prepared in parallel using an identical number of PCR cycles. In the paper's pipeline: About 52,000 +/- 9,100 unique UMI-labeled TRB cDNA molecules per library were extracted with MIGEC and MiXCR, with at least two reads per UMI required. On average, each library contained 40,000 +/- 10,000 functional in-frame TRB CDR3 nucleotide clonotypes without stop codons. After each sample was downsampled to 5000 UMI-labeled TRB molecules, VDJtools was used to calculate diversity metrics such as normalized Shannon-Wiener and Chao1. Clonotype-size-weighted physicochemical properties of the central five CDR3 residues (interaction energy, strength, volume and Kidera factor 4) were computed in VDJtools. After reprocessing by TCRdb, each CDR3 protein sequence is one entry, and no DNA is given. The V and J calls and clone size are TCRdb's, not the authors'. The sample table on file contains approximately 66,000 distinct CDR3 sequences. The top ten clones comprise around 1.5% of the sample.

The CDR3, cysteine through phenylalanine, is 15 amino acids long. No DNA has been recorded. CDR1 and CDR2, per the germline V gene, are SGHDT and YYEEEE. For each CD8+ T cell subset, flow sorting was done in triplicate, and roughly 330,000 cells per subset went directly into RLT lysis buffer. To keep memory contaminants out, a stringent definition of naive CD8+ T cells was applied: CD45RO-CCR7+CD27+CD95-. Standard density gradient centrifugation was used to isolate peripheral blood mononuclear cells from buffy coats. Naive CXCR3-negative and CXCR3-positive CD8+ T cells were flow-sorted using a FACSAria III. An RNeasy Mini Kit was used to extract total RNA from the sorted cells.

This receptor was taken from a human donor in good health. Some clones in this sample may be carry-over from other donors' samples. Sequencing was performed on naive CXCR3- CD8+ T cells from blood. This specimen's cell subset or site label, per the study, means: CD45RO-CCR7+CD27+CD95- naive CD8+ T cells lacking CXCR3 (TNR3-). This chain is built from TRBV5-6 and TRBJ1-1; the TCRdb D gene call, TRBD1, has no DNA to confirm it. The CDR3 in this case is CASRRSGTVNTEAFF.